The next 8 T cell receptor beta chains were all read from a single sample in a study of OX40 agonist ivuxolimab in advanced cancers. Clones were read by immunoSEQ multiplex PCR, and TCRdb kept only the in-frame ones, dropping some. The data hold about 60,000 clones, with 94% observed a single time. The sample here was CD4+ or CD8+ T cells sorted from blood, taken in a trial of the OX40 agonist ivuxolimab. These receptors all come from an adult with an advanced solid tumor such as melanoma, head and neck, liver or kidney cancer.

This chain links TRBV29-1 with TRBJ2-7; D not certain. The V gene's germline CDR1 is SQVTM and CDR2 ANQGSEA. Trimming stripped 2 bases from V and 0 bases from J, with 8 bases between. The CDR3 contains 13 residues. The CDR3 DNA reads as TGCAGCGTTGAAATGGGGAACTCCTACGAGCAGTACTTC. This encodes CSVEMGNSYEQYF.

This chain uses TRBV11-2 with TRBJ1-1; D unresolved. The germline V gene has CDR1 SGHAT and CDR2 FQNNGV. Trimming took 6 bases from V and 1 from J, leaving 12 bases between them. The CDR3 extends over 14 amino acids. The CDR3 sequence: CASRPLEENTEAFF. In nucleotides, the CDR3 is TGTGCCAGCAGACCCTTAGAAGAGAACACTGAAGCTTTCTTT.

The chain has TRBV13 and TRBJ1-6; 10 bases line up with TRBD1. The CDR3 covers 13 residues. V shed 3 bases and J 10 bases; nucleotides not matched to a gene: 0. CDR1 and CDR2 (germline): PRHDT, FYEKMQ (reference sequence). The CDR3 loop reads CASSLGQGSPLHF. The CDR3 coding sequence is TGTGCCAGCAGCTTGGGACAGGGGTCACCCCTCCACTTT. The variable domain in full, with the rest retrieved from reference TRBV13 and TRBJ1-6, is AAGVIQSPRHLIKEKRETATLKCYPIPRHDTVYWYQQGPGQDPQFLISFYEKMQSDKGSIPDRFSAQQFSDYHSELNMSSLELGDSALYFCASSLGQGSPLHFGNGTRLTVT.

CDR3 DNA: TGTGCCAGCAGCTTAGTTTACGGAAGGTACGAGCAGTACTTC. Translation: CASSLVYGRYEQYF. The chain is built from TRBV11-3 and TRBJ2-7; no definite D call. Germline V gives CDR1 SGHNT, CDR2 YENEEA. This CDR3 comprises 14 residues. Trimming stripped 1 base from V and 4 bases from J, with 11 bases between.

V and J are TRBV5-4 and TRBJ1-3, with TRBD1 as a possible D gene (5 bases). Germline CDR1 SGHNT, CDR2 YYREEE (reference sequence). This CDR3 is 17 amino acids long. Deletions cut 2 bases from V and 0 bases from J, with 15 bases between. The CDR3 reads CASSFTGRGLSGNTIYF. CDR3 DNA sequence: TGTGCCAGCAGCTTTACAGGAAGGGGCCTCTCTGGAAACACCATATATTTT.

This clone has just one count. The chain combines TRBV4-1 with TRBJ2-3; 11 bases map to TRBD2. CDR3 length equals 14 residues. Germline CDR1 reads MGHRA; CDR2 reads YSYEKL. V dropped 7 bases and J dropped 6; count of bases not matched to a gene: 6. The chain's CDR3 is CASTSLAGGDTQYF. The DNA for the CDR3 is TGCGCCAGCACCTCGCTAGCGGGAGGTGATACGCAGTATTTT.

This chain links TRBV19 with TRBJ1-4; D is uncertain. Trimming stripped 1 base from V and 8 bases from J, with 17 bases between. The CDR3 consists of 16 residues. Germline CDR1 and CDR2: LNHDA and SQIVND (reference sequence). The CDR3 DNA follows: TGTGCCAGTAGTATAGGTCGCAGCCGGTATGGGGAAAAACTGTTTTTT. This gives the protein CASSIGRSRYGEKLFF.

V and J are TRBV6-6 and TRBJ2-1, with TRBD2 matching over 8 bases. The V and J ends lost 5 bases and 4 bases, in that order; junction bases with no gene match: 10. This CDR3 spans 16 amino acids. CDR1 is MNHNY and CDR2 is SVGAGI in the germline V gene (reference sequence). CDR3 nucleotides: TGTGCCAGCAGTCCAATTACTAGCGGCCTTTACAATGAGCAGTTCTTC. Protein sequence: CASSPITSGLYNEQFF.